Below, one TCR beta chain is given with its context. The assay was immunoSEQ multiplex PCR, and TCRdb's table has in-frame clones only and misses some. The data show 200,000 to 250,000 clones, with about 80% seen just once and under 1.5% held by the top ten. This specimen comes from a study of blood T cell repertoires in COVID-19. Trimming took off 4 bases at V and 1 base at J, with 8 bases between the two ends. Per germline, CDR1 GTSNPN and CDR2 SVGIG (reference sequence). This CDR3 comprises 13 residues. The TCR comes from a woman aged 35 to 49 with acute COVID-19. V and J are TRBV30 and TRBJ1-5; TRBD1 might be the D (6 bases). The sequenced sample was PBMCs or T cells enriched from blood (not recorded which). CDR3 amino acids: CAWTDRSNQPQHF. CDR3 in DNA: TGTGCCTGGACCGACAGGAGCAATCAGCCCCAGCATTTT.